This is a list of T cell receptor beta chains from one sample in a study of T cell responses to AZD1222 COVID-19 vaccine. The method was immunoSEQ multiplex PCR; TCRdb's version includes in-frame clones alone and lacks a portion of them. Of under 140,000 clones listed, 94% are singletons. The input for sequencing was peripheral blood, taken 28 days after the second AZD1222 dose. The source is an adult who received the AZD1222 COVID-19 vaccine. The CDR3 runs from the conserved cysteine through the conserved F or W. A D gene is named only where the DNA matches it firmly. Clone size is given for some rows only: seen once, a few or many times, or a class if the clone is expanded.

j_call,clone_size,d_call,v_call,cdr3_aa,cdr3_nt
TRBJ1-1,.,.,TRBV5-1,CASRDLEQAFF,TGCGCCAGCAGGGACCTAGAACAGGCTTTCTTT
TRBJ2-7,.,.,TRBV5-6,CASRQGTHEQYF,TGTGCCAGCAGGCAGGGTACCCACGAGCAGTACTTC
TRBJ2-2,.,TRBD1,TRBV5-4,CASSIEQGVYTGELFF,TGTGCCAGCAGCATCGAACAGGGGGTATACACCGGGGAGCTGTTTTTT
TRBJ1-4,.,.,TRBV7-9,CASSRQRTARNEKLFF,TGTGCCAGCAGCCGACAGAGGACAGCCCGTAATGAAAAACTGTTTTTT
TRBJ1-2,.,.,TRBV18,CASSPPSVNYGYTF,TGTGCCAGCTCACCTCCCTCGGTTAACTATGGCTACACCTTC
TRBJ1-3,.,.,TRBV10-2,CASGYRGNTIYF,TGCGCCAGCGGTTACAGGGGAAACACCATATATTTT
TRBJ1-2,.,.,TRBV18,CASSPRQGGGYTF,TGTGCCAGCTCACCTCGGCAGGGTGGCGGCTACACCTTC
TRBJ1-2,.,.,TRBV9,CASSVRPGGNYGYTF,TGTGCCAGCAGCGTAAGGCCCGGGGGTAACTATGGCTACACCTTC
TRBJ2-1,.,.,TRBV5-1,CASSLGGYNEQFF,TGCGCCAGCAGCTTGGGAGGTTACAATGAGCAGTTCTTC
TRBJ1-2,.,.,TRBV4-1,CASSLSSDSVYGYTF,TGCGCCAGCAGCCTCTCCTCCGACAGTGTCTATGGCTACACCTTC
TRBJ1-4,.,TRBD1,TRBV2,CASSEGQGWEKLFF,TGTGCCAGCAGTGAAGGACAGGGATGGGAAAAACTGTTTTTT
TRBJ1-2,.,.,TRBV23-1,CASSQSNRMNYGYTF,TGCGCCAGCAGTCAATCTAACCGGATGAACTATGGCTACACCTTC
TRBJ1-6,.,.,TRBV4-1,CASSQDDGGLRSPLHF,TGCGCCAGCAGCCAAGACGATGGGGGACTTCGTTCACCCCTCCACTTT
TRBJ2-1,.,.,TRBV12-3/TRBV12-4,CASSPGNEQFF,TGTGCCAGCAGTCCTGGGAATGAGCAGTTCTTC
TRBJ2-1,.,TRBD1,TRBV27,CASRLTGGNYNEQFF,TGTGCCAGCAGACTAACAGGGGGCAACTACAATGAGCAGTTCTTC
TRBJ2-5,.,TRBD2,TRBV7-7,CASSISGTTQETQYF,TGTGCCAGCAGCATAAGCGGGACTACCCAAGAGACCCAGTACTTC
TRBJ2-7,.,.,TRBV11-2,CASSRTVYEQYF,TGTGCCAGCAGCCGAACCGTCTACGAGCAGTACTTC
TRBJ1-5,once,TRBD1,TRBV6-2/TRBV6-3,CASSKGAGGQPQHF,TGTGCCAGCAGTAAGGGGGCTGGAGGGCAGCCCCAGCATTTT
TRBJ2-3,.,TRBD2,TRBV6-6,CASRQGTSSTDTQYF,TGTGCCAGCAGGCAGGGGACTAGCTCAACAGATACGCAGTATTTT
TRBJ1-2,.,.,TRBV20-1,CSAQYKYGYTF,TGCAGTGCTCAATACAAGTATGGCTACACCTTC
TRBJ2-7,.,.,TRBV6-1,CASSEDPGTLTSYEQYF,TGTGCCAGCAGTGAAGACCCCGGGACACTGACCTCCTACGAGCAGTACTTC
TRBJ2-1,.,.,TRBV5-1,CASGVEAEQFF,TGCGCCTCGGGAGTGGAAGCTGAGCAGTTCTTC
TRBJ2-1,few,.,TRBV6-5,CASSFGRENEQFF,TGTGCCAGCAGCTTTGGACGGGAGAATGAGCAGTTCTTC
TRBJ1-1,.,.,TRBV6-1,CASSEALGLAVLLTEAFF,TGTGCCAGCAGTGAAGCGTTAGGGCTAGCAGTCTTACTGACTGAAGCTTTCTTT
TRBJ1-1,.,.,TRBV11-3,CASSLVKNTEAFF,TGTGCCAGCAGCTTAGTCAAGAACACTGAAGCTTTCTTT
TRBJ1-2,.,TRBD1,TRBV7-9,CASSSGTGYDTF,TGTGCCAGCAGCTCCGGGACAGGGTACGACACCTTC
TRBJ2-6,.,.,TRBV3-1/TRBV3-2,CASSQWGSGANVLTF,TGTGCCAGCAGCCAATGGGGATCTGGGGCCAACGTCCTGACTTTC
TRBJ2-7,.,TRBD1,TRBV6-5,CASSYAPGQGAREQYF,TGTGCCAGCAGTTACGCGCCGGGACAGGGGGCGAGGGAGCAGTACTTC
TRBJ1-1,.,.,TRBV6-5,CASSLTGNTEAFF,TGTGCCAGCAGCCTGACAGGGAACACTGAAGCTTTCTTT
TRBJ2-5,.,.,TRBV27,CASRPSVLSQETQYF,TGTGCCAGCAGGCCTAGCGTTTTGTCCCAAGAGACCCAGTACTTC
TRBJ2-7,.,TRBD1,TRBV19,CASSTGTGGTYEQYF,TGTGCCAGTAGTACTGGGACAGGGGGCACCTACGAGCAGTACTTC
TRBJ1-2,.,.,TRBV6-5,CASSSLPSLGHGYTF,TGTGCCAGCAGCTCCCTCCCGTCTCTTGGGCATGGCTACACCTTC
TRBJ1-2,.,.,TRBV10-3,CAISGLGRGLDYGYTF,TGTGCCATCAGTGGATTGGGCAGGGGATTGGACTATGGCTACACCTTC
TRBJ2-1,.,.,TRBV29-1,CSVVPEYNEQFF,TGCAGCGTTGTGCCAGAATACAATGAGCAGTTCTTC
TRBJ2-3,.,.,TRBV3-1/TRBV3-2,CASRGSGQGGTQYF,TGTGCCAGCAGAGGAAGCGGCCAAGGTGGGACGCAGTATTTT
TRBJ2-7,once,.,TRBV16,CASSHGTYPMEEQYF,TGTGCCAGCAGCCACGGGACCTACCCAATGGAGGAGCAGTACTTC
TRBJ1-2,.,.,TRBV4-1,CASSLNLVGPYGYTF,TGCGCCAGCAGCCTAAATCTCGTGGGCCCCTATGGCTACACCTTC
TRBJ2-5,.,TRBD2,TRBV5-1,CASSFGTSGEETQYF,TGCGCCAGCAGCTTCGGGACTAGCGGGGAAGAGACCCAGTACTTC
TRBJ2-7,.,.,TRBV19,CASSINRDSYEQYF,TGTGCCAGTAGTATAAACAGGGACTCCTACGAGCAGTACTTC
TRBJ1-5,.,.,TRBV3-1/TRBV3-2,CASSISSNQPQHF,TGTGCCAGCAGCATTTCAAGCAATCAGCCCCAGCATTTT
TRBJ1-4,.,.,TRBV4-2,CASSLRQVNEKLFF,TGTGCCAGCAGCTTACGACAGGTTAATGAAAAACTGTTTTTT
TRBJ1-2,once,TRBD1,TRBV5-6,CASSWDRLSLYGYTF,TGTGCCAGCAGCTGGGACAGGCTAAGCCTCTATGGCTACACCTTC
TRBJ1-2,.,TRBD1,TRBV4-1,CASSQAHIAGGDLGYTF,TGCGCCAGCAGCCAAGCCCACATCGCAGGGGGCGATCTTGGCTACACCTTC
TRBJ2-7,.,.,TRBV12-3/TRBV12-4,CASSLSRGYEQYF,TGTGCCAGCAGTTTATCGAGGGGGTACGAGCAGTACTTC
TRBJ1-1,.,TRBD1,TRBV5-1,CASSPGQGRNTEAFF,TGCGCCAGCAGCCCCGGACAGGGGAGGAACACTGAAGCTTTCTTT
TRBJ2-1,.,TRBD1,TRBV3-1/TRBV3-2,CASSQDRPGGVLNEQFF,TGTGCCAGCAGCCAAGATCGACCAGGGGGCGTTCTCAATGAGCAGTTCTTC
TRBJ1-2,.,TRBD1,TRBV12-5,CASGLNGPPGDSHGYTF,TGTGCTAGTGGTTTAAACGGACCCCCGGGGGACAGTCATGGCTACACCTTC
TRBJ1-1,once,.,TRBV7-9,CASSLAKMNTEAFF,TGTGCCAGCAGCTTAGCGAAGATGAACACTGAAGCTTTCTTT
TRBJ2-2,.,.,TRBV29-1,CSVESGEYDTGELFF,TGCAGCGTTGAATCGGGCGAGTACGACACCGGGGAGCTGTTTTTT
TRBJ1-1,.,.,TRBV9,CASSVVGVQMNTEAFF,TGTGCCAGCAGCGTAGTAGGGGTTCAGATGAACACTGAAGCTTTCTTT
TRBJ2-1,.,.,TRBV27,CASSLAGSYNEQFF,TGTGCCAGCAGTTTAGCGGGGTCCTACAATGAGCAGTTCTTC
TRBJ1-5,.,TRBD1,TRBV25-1,CASGEGQGVSNQPQHF,TGTGCCAGCGGCGAGGGACAGGGAGTATCAAACCAGCCCCAGCATTTT
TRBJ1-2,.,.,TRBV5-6,CASSLRSNYGYTF,TGTGCCAGCAGCTTAAGATCAAACTATGGCTACACCTTC
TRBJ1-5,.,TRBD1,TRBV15,CATSRDIGTGQPQHF,TGTGCCACCAGCAGAGATATTGGGACAGGGCAGCCCCAGCATTTT
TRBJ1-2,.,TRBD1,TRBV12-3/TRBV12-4,CASSLTGGYGYTF,TGTGCCAGCAGTTTAACAGGGGGCTATGGCTACACCTTC
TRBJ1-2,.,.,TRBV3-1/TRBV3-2,CASSQSARVDYTF,TGTGCCAGCAGCCAAAGTGCAAGGGTTGACTACACCTTC
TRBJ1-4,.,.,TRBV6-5,CASLGAGSNEKLFF,TGTGCCAGCCTGGGGGCAGGGTCGAATGAAAAACTGTTTTTT
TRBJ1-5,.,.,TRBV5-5,CASSTSSIYQPQHF,TGTGCCAGCAGCACCTCATCAATATATCAGCCCCAGCATTTT
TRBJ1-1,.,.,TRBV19,CAILKGAEAFF,TGTGCCATCCTAAAAGGGGCTGAAGCTTTCTTT
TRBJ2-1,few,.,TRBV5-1,CASSGGVTGFYYNEQFF,TGCGCCAGCAGCGGGGGAGTAACGGGGTTCTACTACAATGAGCAGTTCTTC